The present T cell receptor beta chain was sequenced within a study of blood T cell repertoires in COVID-19. Study at large: From the United States, Italy and Spain came samples of acute and convalescent COVID-19.

This table comes from immunoSEQ multiplex PCR, and its TCRdb copy is limited to in-frame clones, with some not included. Of 150,000 to 200,000 clones in the sample, 70% to 90% were seen once. V dropped 4 bases and J dropped 4; count of bases not matched to a gene: 11. Germline V CDR1 and CDR2: MGHRA, YSYEKL. The CDR3 extends over 16 amino acids. This chain connects TRBV4-1 to TRBJ1-2, with TRBD1 matching 8 bases. The source of this sequence is a human donor in a cohort sampled during active COVID-19. The sample was peripheral blood. The CDR3 loop is CASSPDRDRLVYGYTF. In DNA form, the CDR3 reads TGCGCCAGCAGCCCAGACCGGGACAGGTTGGTCTATGGCTACACCTTC.